Presented here are 22 T cell receptor beta chains from one specimen sequenced in a study of T cells after yellow fever vaccination. In TCRdb, the 5' RACE reads were re-called with MiXCR into one record per CDR3 protein. Of about 340,000 distinct CDR3 sequences listed, under 15% were seen once; the top ten hold 2.5% to 3.5%. The material was CD4+ T cells sorted from PBMCs, obtained 15 days after the yellow fever booster vaccination. These receptors all stem from a man between 18 and 29 years old who received the YFV17D yellow fever vaccine.

This clonotype has more than one count but fewer than ten. V is TRBV18 and J is TRBJ1-5, with 8 bases matching TRBD1. Germline CDR1 and CDR2: KGHSH and LQKENI. The CDR3 covers 17 residues. Trimming took 3 bases from V and 3 from J; bases not matched to a gene: 10. The CDR3 coding sequence is TGTGCCAGCTCACCTTCCCGGCAGGGGGCAAACAATCAGCCCCAGCATTTT. This codes for CASSPSRQGANNQPQHF.

This clonotype was seen a handful of times. This rearrangement joins TRBV12-3 or TRBV12-4 to TRBJ2-5; D is uncertain. The CDR3 has 14 residues. V was cut by 3 bases and J by 2 bases, with 10 bases left in between. DNA for the CDR3: TGTGCCAGCAGTTTCGGTCCCGCACAAGAGACCCAGTACTTC. Its translation: CASSFGPAQETQYF.

The sample holds a few counts of this clonotype. V is TRBV11-2 and J is TRBJ2-7; 8 bases are a match to TRBD1. The CDR3 runs 15 residues. V gave up 4 bases and J gave up 6 bases; unmatched junction bases: 11. CDR1 and CDR2 (germline): SGHAT, FQNNGV. CDR3: CASSSSRTGLGEQYF. CDR3 coding DNA: TGTGCCAGCAGCTCCTCCCGGACAGGGTTAGGCGAGCAGTACTTC.

The CDR3 is CASSRGAGTSGETQYF. CDR3 nucleotide sequence: TGTGCCAGCAGCAGAGGGGCGGGGACTAGCGGAGAGACCCAGTACTTC. The rearrangement uses TRBV7-7 and TRBJ2-5, with 11 bases aligning to TRBD2. Unmatched junction bases numbered 9, after V lost 5 bases and J lost 4 bases. The V gene's germline CDR1 is SSHAT and CDR2 FNYEAQ (reference sequence). This CDR3 region has 16 residues.

This clonotype was counted between two and nine times. This chain joins TRBV6-2 or TRBV6-3 and TRBJ2-1; 9 nucleotides line up with TRBD1. Germline CDR1 reads MNHEY; CDR2 reads SVGEGT. V was pared by 7 bases and J by 4 bases, with 8 bases of the junction left unmatched. The CDR3 is 15 amino acids. CDR3 sequence: CASTDRGGPYNEQFF. In DNA form, the CDR3 reads TGTGCCAGCACCGACAGGGGGGGCCCTTACAATGAGCAGTTCTTC.

This clonotype occurred many times. The V call is TRBV28, the J call TRBJ2-3; D is uncertain. Germline V gene data show CDR1 as MDHEN and CDR2 as SYDVKM. Between the trimmed V and J ends, which lost 4 bases and 2 bases, there was a span of 10 bases. The CDR3 runs to 14 residues. The DNA for the CDR3 is TGTGCCAGCAGTTACCCTCCCCTCACAGATACGCAGTATTTT. It encodes CASSYPPLTDTQYF.

This clonotype was detected only a few times. V usage is TRBV12-3 or TRBV12-4 and J usage is TRBJ1-2, with D perhaps TRBD1 (6 bases). Trimming left V 6 bases short and J 3 bases short, with 11 bases between. The CDR3 length is 13 residues. The CDR3, as DNA: TGTGCCAGCAGGACGACAGGACACTATGGCTACACCTTC. As protein: CASRTTGHYGYTF.

This clonotype showed up many times. This chain joins TRBV4-1 and TRBJ2-5; tentatively, D is TRBD2 (6 bases). V dropped 2 bases and J dropped 4 bases, with 8 bases sitting between them. CDR1 MGHRA and CDR2 YSYEKL come from the germline V gene. The CDR3 length is 13 residues. CDR3 protein: CASSQWRGETQYF. CDR3 bases: TGCGCCAGCAGCCAATGGAGGGGAGAGACCCAGTACTTC.

The sample holds a few counts of this clonotype. This chain joins TRBV5-1 and TRBJ2-3; a possible D gene is TRBD1 (5 bases). The CDR3 loop spans 16 amino acids. Germline CDR1 SGHRS, CDR2 YFSETQ. The V and J ends lost 6 bases and 4 bases respectively, with 21 bases between them. The CDR3 here is CASTLGARADADTQYF. The CDR3 coding sequence is TGCGCCAGCACCCTAGGGGCCAGGGCCGACGCAGATACGCAGTATTTT.

This clonotype was recorded at least ten times. V and J are TRBV18 and TRBJ1-5; D is perhaps TRBD1 (6 bases). The CDR3 covers 15 residues. Trimming removed 3 bases at V and 5 bases at J, with 14 bases between. Germline CDR1 reads KGHSH; CDR2 reads LQKENI. CDR3 in amino acids: CASSPPNKGDQPQHF. DNA for the CDR3: TGTGCCAGCTCACCCCCTAACAAGGGGGATCAGCCCCAGCATTTT.

This chain uses TRBV19 with TRBJ1-5; the D gene is possibly TRBD1 (5 bases). CDR3 length equals 14 residues. Trimming removed 0 bases at V and 9 bases at J, with 12 bases between. The germline V gene has CDR1 LNHDA and CDR2 SQIVND (reference sequence). CDR3 DNA: TGTGCCAGTAGTATAGAGGGCAGGGCATGGCCCCAGCATTTT. It yields the protein CASSIEGRAWPQHF.

This clonotype was detected a few times. This chain uses TRBV6-5 with TRBJ2-6, with D perhaps matching TRBD1 or TRBD2 (7 bases each). CDR3 length equals 18 residues. From germline, CDR1 is MNHEY and CDR2 SVGAGI. Trimming shortened V by 0 bases and J by 2 bases, and 14 bases separated the two germline ends. CDR3 coding DNA: TGTGCCAGCAGTTACTCGCGAGGGAGGGGGCCTGGGGCCAACGTCCTGACTTTC. Translating it yields CASSYSRGRGPGANVLTF.

This clonotype was picked up a small number of times. The gene calls are TRBV19 and TRBJ1-1; D perhaps matches TRBD1 (5 bases). The CDR3 sequence is 15 residues long. V was pared by 3 bases and J by 5 bases, with 16 bases between. Germline CDR1 is LNHDA and CDR2 is SQIVND (reference sequence). The CDR3 DNA sequence: TGTGCCAGTAGTATCGGGGCCGCCTCGAGGACTGAAGCTTTCTTT. Translating gives CASSIGAASRTEAFF.

This clonotype has more than one count but fewer than ten. The chain links TRBV9 to TRBJ2-3, with 7 bases that match TRBD1. J was trimmed by 2 bases and V by 2 bases; bases with no gene match: 5. Germline loops: CDR1 SGDLS, CDR2 YYNGEE. The length of the CDR3 is 15 residues. The CDR3 here is CASSVRTGSTDTQYF. CDR3 DNA: TGTGCCAGCAGCGTGAGGACAGGATCCACAGATACGCAGTATTTT.

The chain recombines TRBV18 with TRBJ2-1; 11 bases agree with TRBD2. This CDR3 comprises 20 residues. CDR1 KGHSH and CDR2 LQKENI come from the germline V gene. The J segment lost 0 bases and the V segment lost 5 bases, leaving 15 bases of the junction unmatched. The CDR3 loop is CASSSLAGLAGPSSYNEQFF. For the CDR3, the DNA is TGTGCCAGCTCAAGCTTAGCCGGACTAGCGGGTCCTAGCTCCTACAATGAGCAGTTCTTC.

V and J are TRBV20-1 and TRBJ2-1; the match to TRBD1 covers 9 bases. Germline V gene data show CDR1 as DFQATT and CDR2 as SNEGSKA (reference sequence). CDR3 length: 14 residues. Trimming took 5 bases from V and 8 from J; bases not matched to a gene: 10. The CDR3: CSAEGTGLRDEQFF. The DNA for the CDR3 is TGCAGTGCTGAGGGGACAGGGTTAAGGGATGAGCAGTTCTTC.

This clonotype has a handful of counts. The chain recombines TRBV29-1 with TRBJ1-2; no definite D call. V was pared by 4 bases and J by 3 bases, with 6 bases between. CDR3 length: 11 amino acids. Germline V CDR1 and CDR2: SQVTM, ANQGSEA. The CDR3 here is CSVAEDYGYTF. CDR3 nucleotide sequence: TGCAGCGTTGCAGAAGACTATGGCTACACCTTC.

The chain has TRBV5-1 and TRBJ2-5, with a weak D call TRBD2 (5 bases). V gave up 6 bases and J gave up 4 bases, with 10 bases separating them. This CDR3 has 12 amino acids. Germline CDR1 is SGHRS and CDR2 is YFSETQ. CDR3 protein: CASTLEGETQYF. CDR3 DNA sequence: TGCGCCAGCACCCTTGAGGGAGAGACCCAGTACTTC.

The rearrangement links TRBV2 to TRBJ2-2, with 9 bases that match TRBD1. Germline loops: CDR1 SNHLY, CDR2 FYNNEI. This CDR3 region has 15 residues. With V trimmed by 6 bases and J by 1 base, 3 bases remained unmatched. The CDR3 loop is CASRMGQGNTGELFF. CDR3 coding DNA: TGTGCCAGCAGGATGGGACAGGGGAACACCGGGGAGCTGTTTTTT.

This clonotype was seen just once. V usage is TRBV20-1 and J usage is TRBJ1-4; D unresolved. Trimming took 4 bases from V and 7 from J, leaving 10 bases between them. The CDR3 spans 12 residues. Per germline, CDR1 DFQATT and CDR2 SNEGSKA (reference sequence). The CDR3 coding sequence is TGCAGTGCTACCAGCGATACTGAAAAACTGTTTTTT. Protein product: CSATSDTEKLFF.

This clonotype was seen only a few times. V usage is TRBV9 and J usage is TRBJ2-3; weak D call: TRBD1 (6 bases). V lost 3 bases, J lost 2 bases, and 10 bases lay in between. This CDR3 contains 14 residues. The germline V gene has CDR1 SGDLS and CDR2 YYNGEE. The CDR3 here is CASSGRDNTDTQYF. CDR3 bases: TGTGCCAGCAGCGGACGGGACAACACAGATACGCAGTATTTT.

This clonotype showed up just a few times. The genes are TRBV5-1 and TRBJ2-3; 8 positions match TRBD1. Germline trimming cut 4 bases from V and 10 bases from J; bases unmatched to any gene: 5. Germline CDR1 reads SGHRS; CDR2 reads YFSETQ. The CDR3 is 12 residues long. CDR3: CASSRTDRAQYF. In DNA, the CDR3 is TGCGCCAGCAGCAGGACGGACAGGGCGCAGTATTTT. Combining the CDR3 with reference TRBV5-1 and TRBJ2-3 gives the whole variable domain KAGVTQTPRYLIKTRGQQVTLSCSPISGHRSVSWYQQTPGQGLQFLFEYFSETQRNKGNFPGRFSGRQFSNSRSEMNVSTLELGDSALYLCASSRTDRAQYFGPGTRLTVL.